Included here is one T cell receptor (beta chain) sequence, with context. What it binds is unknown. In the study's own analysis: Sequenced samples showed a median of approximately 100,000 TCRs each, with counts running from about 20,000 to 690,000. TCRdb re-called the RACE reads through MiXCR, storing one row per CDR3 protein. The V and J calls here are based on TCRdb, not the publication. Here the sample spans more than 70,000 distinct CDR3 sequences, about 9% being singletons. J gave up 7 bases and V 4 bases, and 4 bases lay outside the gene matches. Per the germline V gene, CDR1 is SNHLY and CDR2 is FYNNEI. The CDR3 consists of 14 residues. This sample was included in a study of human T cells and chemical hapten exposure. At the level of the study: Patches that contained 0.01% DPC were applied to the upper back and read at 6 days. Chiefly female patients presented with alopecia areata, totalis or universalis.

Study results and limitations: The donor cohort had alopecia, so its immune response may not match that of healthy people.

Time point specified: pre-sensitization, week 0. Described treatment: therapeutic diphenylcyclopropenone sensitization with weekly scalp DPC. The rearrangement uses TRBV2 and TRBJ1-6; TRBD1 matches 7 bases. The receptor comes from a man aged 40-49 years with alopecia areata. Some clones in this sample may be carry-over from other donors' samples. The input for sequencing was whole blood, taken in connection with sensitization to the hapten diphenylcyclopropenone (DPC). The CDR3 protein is CASSARTGNSPLHF. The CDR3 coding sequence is TGTGCCAGCAGTGCCAGGACAGGAAATTCACCCCTCCACTTT.